This record concerns one T cell receptor (beta chain) sequence. The antigen is not known. The sample belongs to a study of cytomegalovirus exposure and HLA in healthy donors. Study-wide results and caveats: Previous analysis showed most TCR beta V segments were productive about 87% or about 30% of the time. TCR association rates varied by HLA locus in a later analysis, with DRB1 highest and HLA-C lowest. The authors later found most CMV-associated TCR beta chains appeared HLA-restricted.

The PCR made use of 60 Vbeta and 13 Jbeta primers. Sequencing used immunoSEQ multiplex PCR; TCRdb keeps in-frame clones, though not all of them. Of around 65,000 clones in the sample, over 75% are singletons; the top ten hold roughly 10%. V dropped 6 bases and J dropped 2; count of bases not matched to a gene: 10. Germline assignment: CDR1 LNHDA and CDR2 SQIVND (reference sequence). The CDR3 extends over 16 amino acids. While unrecorded immune exposures were likely, the donors were nominally healthy when sampled. The receptor's source is a female donor in good health and CMV-seronegative. The sequenced sample consisted of PBMCs. The V and J genes are TRBV19 and TRBJ2-3, with 8 bases aligning to TRBD2. CDR3 region: CASSPGRAGATDTQYF. The CDR3 bases are TGTGCCAGTAGCCCGGGGAGAGCGGGGGCCACAGATACGCAGTATTTT.